This record covers a single T cell receptor beta chain. As originally analysed: Cell counts per sample came from amplifying reference gene primers. The repertoire was sequenced with immunoSEQ multiplex PCR; TCRdb's copy has only in-frame clones and lacks some. The V and J calls and clone size come from that table; D and trimming were worked out from the DNA. The sample includes approximately 100,000 clones, roughly 80% of them seen just once. The sample is drawn from a study of blood T cell repertoires in COVID-19. Unmatched junction bases numbered 3, after V lost 2 bases and J lost 4 bases. This CDR3 spans 15 amino acids. The germline CDR1 and CDR2 sequences are KGHDR and SFDVKD.

Sequenced material: peripheral blood. The V and J genes are TRBV24-1 and TRBJ2-5, with TRBD1 identical over 10 bases. The sequence was obtained from a human donor in a cohort sampled during active or convalescent COVID-19. For the CDR3, the DNA is TGTGCCACCAGTGATTGGACAGGGGGGTTAGAGACCCAGTACTTC. It specifies CATSDWTGGLETQYF.